A few counts support the clone carrying this T cell receptor beta chain. Its antigen remains unknown. The V and J ends lost 5 bases and 0 bases respectively, with 6 bases between them. This CDR3 has 13 amino acids. CDR1 is SGHTA, CDR2 FQGNSA, per germline. The sample originates from a study of beta chain features in type 1 diabetes. General study findings and limits: TCRB CDR3 length was moderately but significantly reduced in all four CD4+ subsets of Type 1 diabetes patients. Among type 1 diabetes patients, VDJ junctions had fewer insertions and more deletions.

TCRB transcripts that were expressed got sequenced, as all of the isolated RNA had been reverse transcribed. TCRdb keeps only in-frame clones here, not all; method: immunoSEQ multiplex PCR. The sample gives over 200,000 clones, approximately 10% of which show up once; over 0.015% is in the top ten. Sequencing was performed on naive CD4+ T cells from blood. This chain connects TRBV7-2 to TRBJ2-3; D is unclear. This TCR was sampled from a man aged 25 to 40 with type 1 diabetes. Here the CDR3 DNA reads TGTGCCAGCAGCACCACTAGCACAGATACGCAGTATTTT. Residues: CASSTTSTDTQYF.